This entry features one T cell receptor (beta chain) sequence. This clone's antigen is unknown. The record has no base qualities; no much larger clone is one base away. Libraries were constructed by 5' RACE. The second PCR ran for about 6 to 12 cycles and used a J-beta primer mix along with a sample-barcoded 5' primer. A unique molecular identifier was introduced onto each TCR beta cDNA molecule by a template-switch 5' adaptor carrying 12 random nucleotides. Each sample yielded at least 3 million CDR3-containing paired-end reads. First-strand cDNA was synthesized from all RNA with the Mint cDNA synthesis kit, primed by a TRBC-specific oligonucleotide. All cDNA was treated with uracil-DNA glycosylase and then went through a first 18-cycle PCR with the universal primers M1SS and BC2_uni_R. Under the source paper's analysis protocol: Each sample was normalized by randomly selecting 1 million high-quality reads, each carrying a distinct molecular identifier. Reads sharing molecular identifiers were discarded rather than binned into consensus sequences. CDR3 identification, clonotype clustering and error correction used MiTCR with a Q25 quality threshold and the strictest error-elimination algorithm. A nonparametric unseen species model with Euler transformation was used to estimate lower-bound total TCR beta diversity. TCRdb trimmed the raw reads at Q25, called clones with MiXCR and kept productive beta chains. Each record represents a unique CDR3 protein, reported with the most common genes and DNA among its rows. What appears here as the V and J calls and clone size reflects TCRdb's work, not the paper's. This sample has 1,800,000 or so distinct CDR3 sequences in its table, and 30% to 40% of those were observed once. Roughly 23% of the sample belongs to the ten largest clones.

These data come from a study of blood T cells in healthy people across ages (dated by TCRdb to the mid-2010s). Broadly, across the study: In model experiments, template switching captured about one uniquely barcoded TCR beta cDNA molecule for every two T cells. Age-related changes in TCR beta repertoire diversity were measured in the study by deep sequencing normalized with unique cDNA molecular identifiers. To avoid experimental bias, donors of different ages were randomly spread across the sequencing lanes. Two additional independent replicas of 1 million unique cDNA reads from the same blood draw were analyzed for two donors (one aged 18 to 30 and one aged 80 or older). The donors were split into four age groups: young (average about 15 years), middle-aged (more than 35), aged (roughly 68) and long-lived (82).

The CDR3 sequence holds 13 residues, the cysteine and phenylalanine included. Just CDR3 DNA is preserved here, 39 bases in frame from base 1. Trimming takes 5 bases from V and 7 bases from J, and the germline ends sit 18 bases apart. Sequences DFQATT (CDR1) and SNEGSKA (CDR2) are obtained from the germline V gene (reference sequence). Overall study outcomes, separate from this receptor: Observed TCR beta diversity per million T cells fell roughly linearly with age, and a significant reduction was already apparent by age approximately 40. Estimates of total diversity from one million sequenced T cells were regarded as lower bounds and underestimates. Because the CMV infection status of the donors was unknown, age-related changes in expanded clonotypes may potentially have been confounded. Compared with the aged group, the long-lived group had more naive CD4+ T cells, fewer expanded clones and increased TCR diversity, suggesting age selection. Since profiling was done on bulk unsorted PBMCs, naive and antigen-experienced compartments could not be conclusively compared. There was a strong correlation between observed TCR beta diversity and the percentage of naive T cells measured by flow cytometry.

The donors were roughly 38 Caucasian individuals from Russia, aged roughly 6 to 100 years, who were systemically healthy. Each donor gave around 9.5 milliliters of peripheral blood, collected into EDTA-treated Vacutainer tubes. Ficoll-Paque density-gradient centrifugation was used to isolate PBMCs, with at least 7 million obtained per sample. Total RNA was extracted from PBMCs with Trizol reagent, with at least 5.5 micrograms obtained per sample. Naive CD45RAhigh/CD27high T cell percentages were measured by flow cytometry on a PBMC aliquot from every donor. The sequencing input was blood. The sequence was obtained from a human donor in good health. The receptor chain draws on TRBV20-1 and TRBJ2-7, with the D gene call left open. At the DNA level, the sequence is TGCAGTGCTTCAACTTCAGCTAAACGGGAGCAGTACTTC. This is translated as CSASTSAKREQYF.